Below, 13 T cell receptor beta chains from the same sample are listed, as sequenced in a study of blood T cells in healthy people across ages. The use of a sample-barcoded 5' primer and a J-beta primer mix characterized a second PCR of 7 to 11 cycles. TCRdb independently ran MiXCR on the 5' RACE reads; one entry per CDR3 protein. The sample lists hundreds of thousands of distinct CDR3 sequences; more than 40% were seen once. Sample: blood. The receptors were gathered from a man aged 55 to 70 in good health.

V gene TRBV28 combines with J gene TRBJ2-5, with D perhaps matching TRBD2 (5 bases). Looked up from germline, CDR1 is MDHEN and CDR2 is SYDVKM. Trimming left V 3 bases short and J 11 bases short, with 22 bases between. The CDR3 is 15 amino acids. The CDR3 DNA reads TGTGCCAGCAGTTTGGGGAGCGGAACGCTTAAAGAGCAGTACTTC. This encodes CASSLGSGTLKEQYF.

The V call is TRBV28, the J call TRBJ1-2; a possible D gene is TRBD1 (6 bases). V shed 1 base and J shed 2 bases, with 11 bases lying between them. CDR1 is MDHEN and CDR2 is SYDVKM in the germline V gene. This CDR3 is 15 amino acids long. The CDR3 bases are TGTGCCAGCAGTTTATACTCCGGGACAAACTATGGCTACACCTTC. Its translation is CASSLYSGTNYGYTF.

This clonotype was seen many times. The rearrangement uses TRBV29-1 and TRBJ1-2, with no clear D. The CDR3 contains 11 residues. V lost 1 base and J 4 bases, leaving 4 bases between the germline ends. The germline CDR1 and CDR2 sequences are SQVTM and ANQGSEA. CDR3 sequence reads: CSVEAVYGYTF. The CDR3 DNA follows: TGCAGCGTTGAAGCCGTCTATGGCTACACCTTC.

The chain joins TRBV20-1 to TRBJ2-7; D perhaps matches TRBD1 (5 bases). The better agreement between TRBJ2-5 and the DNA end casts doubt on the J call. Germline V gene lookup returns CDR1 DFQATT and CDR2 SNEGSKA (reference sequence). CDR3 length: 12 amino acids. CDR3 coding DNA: TGCAGTGCTAGGCCAGGGAAAGAGACCCAGTACTTC. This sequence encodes CSARPGKETQYF.

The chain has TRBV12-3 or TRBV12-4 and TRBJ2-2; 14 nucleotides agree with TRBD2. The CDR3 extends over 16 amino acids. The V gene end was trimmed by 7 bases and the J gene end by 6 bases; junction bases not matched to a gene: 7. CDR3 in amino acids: CASTLRLAGGPGELFF. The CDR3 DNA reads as TGTGCCAGCACACTAAGACTAGCGGGGGGGCCCGGGGAGCTGTTTTTT.

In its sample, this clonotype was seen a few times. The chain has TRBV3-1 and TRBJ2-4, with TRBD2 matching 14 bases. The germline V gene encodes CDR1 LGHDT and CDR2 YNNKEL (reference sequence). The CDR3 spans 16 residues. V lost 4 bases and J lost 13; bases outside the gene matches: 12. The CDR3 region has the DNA TGTGCCAGCAGCCGGACTAGCGGGGGGCTCCCGGAGGGGCAGTACTTC. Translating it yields CASSRTSGGLPEGQYF.

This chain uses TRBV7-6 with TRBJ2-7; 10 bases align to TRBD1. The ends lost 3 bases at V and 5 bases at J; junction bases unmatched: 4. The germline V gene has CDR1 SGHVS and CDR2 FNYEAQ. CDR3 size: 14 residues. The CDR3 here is CASSFGTGEDEQYF. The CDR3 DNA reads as TGTGCCAGCAGCTTTGGGACAGGGGAAGACGAGCAGTACTTC. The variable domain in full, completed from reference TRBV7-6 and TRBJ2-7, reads GAGVSQSPRYKVTKRGQDVALRCDPISGHVSLYWYRQALGQGPEFLTYFNYEAQQDKSGLPNDRFSAERPEGSISTLTIQRTEQRDSAMYRCASSFGTGEDEQYFGPGTRLTVT.

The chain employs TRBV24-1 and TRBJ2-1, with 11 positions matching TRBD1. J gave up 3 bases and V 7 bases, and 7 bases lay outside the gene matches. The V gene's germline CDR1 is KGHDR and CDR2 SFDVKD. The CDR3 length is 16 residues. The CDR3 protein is CATSHGTGGFYNEQFF. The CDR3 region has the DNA TGTGCCACCAGCCACGGGACAGGGGGGTTCTACAATGAGCAGTTCTTC.

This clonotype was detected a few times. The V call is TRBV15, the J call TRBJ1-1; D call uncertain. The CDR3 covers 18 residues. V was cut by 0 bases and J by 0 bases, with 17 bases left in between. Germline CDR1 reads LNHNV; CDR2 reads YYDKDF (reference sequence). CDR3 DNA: TGTGCCACCAGCAGAGATTTCCGCCGGACGGATATGAACACTGAAGCTTTCTTT. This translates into CATSRDFRRTDMNTEAFF.

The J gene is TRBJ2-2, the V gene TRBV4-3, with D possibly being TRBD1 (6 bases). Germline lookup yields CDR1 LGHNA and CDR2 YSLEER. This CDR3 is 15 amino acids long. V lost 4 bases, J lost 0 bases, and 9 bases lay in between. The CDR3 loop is CASSPGDSNTGELFF. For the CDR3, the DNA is TGCGCCAGCAGCCCAGGGGATTCGAACACCGGGGAGCTGTTTTTT.

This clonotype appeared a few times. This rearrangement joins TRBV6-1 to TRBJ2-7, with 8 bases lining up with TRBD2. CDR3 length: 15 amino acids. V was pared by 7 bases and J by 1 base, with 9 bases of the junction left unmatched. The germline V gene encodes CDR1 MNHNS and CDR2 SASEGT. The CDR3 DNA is TGTGCCAGCAAGAAAGCCGGGACTAGATCCTACGAGCAGTACTTC. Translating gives CASKKAGTRSYEQYF.

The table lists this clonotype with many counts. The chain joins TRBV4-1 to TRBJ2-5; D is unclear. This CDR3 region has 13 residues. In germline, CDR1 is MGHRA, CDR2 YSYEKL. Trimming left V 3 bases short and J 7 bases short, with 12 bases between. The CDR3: CASSQIGTGTQYF. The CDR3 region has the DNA TGCGCCAGCAGCCAGATAGGAACGGGGACCCAGTACTTC.

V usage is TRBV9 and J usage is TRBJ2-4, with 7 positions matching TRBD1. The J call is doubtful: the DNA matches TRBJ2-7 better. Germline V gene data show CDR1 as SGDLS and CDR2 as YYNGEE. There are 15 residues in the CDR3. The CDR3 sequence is CASSEGRGNTYEQYF. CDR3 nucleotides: TGTGCCAGCAGCGAGGGCAGGGGGAATACCTACGAGCAGTACTTC.